This entry concerns a single T cell receptor beta chain. The antigen is undetermined. Sequencing was performed with immunoSEQ multiplex PCR; in TCRdb, only in-frame clones are kept and a portion is missing. The sample contains about 13,000 clones, roughly 92% of which appear only once. The sample comes from a study of T cell clonotyping in hematopoietic cell transplantation. Trimming removed 2 bases at V and 5 bases at J, with 7 bases between. The CDR3 is made up of 13 amino acids. CDR1 and CDR2 from the germline V gene are MRHNA and SNTAGT. Study results and limitations: Pathologically expanded recipient clonotypes increased progressively from day 30 to day 180 as diversity fell.

The source was PBMCs, collected 100 days after allogeneic stem cell transplant. The sequence came from a female patient aged 45-65 years who had an allogeneic stem cell transplant from an unrelated donor, so the T cells may come from the graft donor. Some clones in this sample may be carry-over from other donors' samples. This rearrangement joins TRBV6-4 to TRBJ2-1, with D perhaps matching TRBD1 (6 bases). DNA of the CDR3: TGTGCCAGCAGTGACACAGGGCACAATGAGCAGTTCTTC. Translation gives CASSDTGHNEQFF.